The T cell receptor (beta chain) described here comes from a study of cytomegalovirus exposure and HLA in healthy donors. Per the germline V gene, CDR1 is SGHTA and CDR2 is FQGNSA. The CDR3 sequence is 14 residues long. V lost 3 bases, J lost 2 bases, and 11 bases lay in between. PCR was performed using 60 Vbeta and 13 Jbeta primers. Clones were read by immunoSEQ multiplex PCR, and TCRdb kept only the in-frame ones, dropping some. The table lists about 96,000 clones, roughly 79% of them singletons. Regarding the study as a whole: For most TCR sequences rarity was the rule, although some public TCRs occurred in many donors. Later on, an analysis tied 15,000 or so TCR beta sequences to HLA alleles at 0.05 false discovery rate.

About this clone: Its target is not known.

What was sequenced was PBMCs. The J gene is TRBJ2-7, the V gene TRBV7-2; TRBD1 might be the D (6 bases). The sequence derives from a woman aged 70 to 79 in good health and CMV-seropositive. The CDR3 DNA reads as TGTGCCAGCAGCTTGACAGGACCACCCTACGAGCAGTACTTC. Its protein is CASSLTGPPYEQYF. Combining the CDR3 with reference TRBV7-2 and TRBJ2-7 gives the whole variable domain GAGVSQSPSNKVTEKGKDVELRCDPISGHTALYWYRQSLGQGLEFLIYFQGNSAPDKSGLPSDRFSAERTGGSVSTLTIQRTQQEDSAVYLCASSLTGPPYEQYFGPGTRLTVT.